One and the same sample provided the 31 T cell receptor beta chains below, sequenced in a study of CD8 T cells in ankylosing spondylitis. Study conclusions and caveats: A motif in TCR beta, a set of roughly eight highly homologous variants, appeared characteristic of ankylosing spondylitis blood.

TCRdb recomputed calls from the 5' RACE reads with MiXCR, one row per CDR3 protein. The profile shows about 390,000 distinct CDR3 sequences, around 22% of them singletons. Which antigens these TCRs recognize remains unknown. Input material: blood, either unsorted or a sorted T cell fraction (not recorded which). The receptors come from a male donor with ankylosing spondylitis.

The chain uses TRBV7-6 and TRBJ1-5, with D maybe TRBD1 (5 bases). The CDR3 contains 15 residues. V dropped 5 bases and J dropped 5 bases, with 16 bases sitting between them. The germline CDR1 and CDR2 sequences are SGHVS and FNYEAQ. The DNA of the CDR3 is TGTGCCAGCAGCGAGGGACGGGGCCCCTATCAGCCCCAGCATTTT. Encoded protein: CASSEGRGPYQPQHF.

The chain uses TRBV14 and TRBJ1-2; 9 bases agree with TRBD1. The V gene's germline CDR1 is SGHDN and CDR2 FVKESK. The length of the CDR3 is 15 residues. J lost 7 bases, V lost 6 bases, and 12 bases had no gene match. This CDR3 is CASRESGTGSFGYTF. CDR3 DNA sequence: TGTGCCAGCAGAGAGTCCGGGACAGGGTCTTTTGGCTACACCTTC.

The chain uses TRBV6-5 and TRBJ2-5; 7 bases fit TRBD2. This CDR3 contains 14 residues. The junction had 5 bases not matched to a gene; V was cut back by 3 bases and J by 4 bases. The germline V gene encodes CDR1 MNHEY and CDR2 SVGAGI. Written as DNA, the CDR3 is TGTGCCAGCAGTTATCCGACGGGGGGAGAGACCCAGTACTTC. Translation gives CASSYPTGGETQYF.

The sample holds a few counts of this clonotype. The rearrangement uses TRBV6-1 and TRBJ2-3, with 9 bases that match TRBD1. The CDR3 is 16 residues long. With 6 bases clipped from V and 1 base from J, the junction kept 8 bases outside the gene matches. Germline lookup yields CDR1 MNHNS and CDR2 SASEGT. The CDR3 bases are TGTGCCAGCAGCGGACCGTGGGACAGGGGCACAGATACGCAGTATTTT. Translating it yields CASSGPWDRGTDTQYF.

This clonotype was detected only a few times. The chain is built from TRBV28 and TRBJ2-7; 11 bases are shared with TRBD2. Losses at the gene ends were 4 bases for V and 6 bases for J; bases not matched to a gene: 11. The CDR3 is made up of 16 amino acids. Germline CDR1 reads MDHEN; CDR2 reads SYDVKM. CDR3 DNA sequence: TGTGCCAGCAGTTCTCTCGGGACTAGCGGAGCGGGCGAGCAGTACTTC. Its translation is CASSSLGTSGAGEQYF.

This clonotype was seen a handful of times. This chain uses TRBV14 with TRBJ2-1; tentatively, D is TRBD1 or TRBD2 (6 bases each). Trimming took 9 bases from V and 8 from J, leaving 17 bases between them. The CDR3 runs 13 residues. Germline CDR1 SGHDN, CDR2 FVKESK. CDR3 sequence (DNA): TGTGCCAGGCAACTGGGGGGCCGCCATGAGCAGTTCTTC. Residues: CARQLGGRHEQFF.

The chain has TRBV20-1 and TRBJ2-7; 10 bases are a match to TRBD2. Looked up from germline, CDR1 is DFQATT and CDR2 is SNEGSKA (reference sequence). This CDR3 region has 14 residues. The V segment lost 3 bases and the J segment 3 bases; nucleotides outside the gene matches: 5. The CDR3 protein is CSASSGTSDYEQYF. The DNA for the CDR3 is TGCAGTGCTAGCTCGGGGACTAGCGACTACGAGCAGTACTTC.

The chain joins TRBV20-1 to TRBJ2-7; the match to TRBD2 covers 7 bases. Looked up from germline, CDR1 is DFQATT and CDR2 is SNEGSKA (reference sequence). The CDR3 runs to 12 residues. V shed 6 bases and J 4 bases; nucleotides not matched to a gene: 6. CDR3 sequence reads: CSALPSGYEQYF. In nucleotides, the CDR3 is TGCAGTGCCTTGCCTAGCGGATACGAGCAGTACTTC.

In its sample, this clonotype was seen a few times. The rearrangement joins TRBV7-2 to TRBJ2-7; D is uncertain. The germline V gene encodes CDR1 SGHTA and CDR2 FQGNSA. The CDR3 sequence is 14 residues long. V lost 5 bases to trimming and J lost 0 bases, with 11 bases between them. The CDR3 DNA reads as TGTGCCAGCAGCCCTGGATCGAGCTCCTACGAGCAGTACTTC. It translates to CASSPGSSSYEQYF.

The table lists this clonotype with many counts. The CDR3 DNA reads as TGTGCCAGCAGGCGCGGGGGCTCCTACAATGAGCAGTTCTTC. Amino acid sequence: CASRRGGSYNEQFF. The chain recombines TRBV21-1 with TRBJ2-1. TRBV21-1 is assigned pseudogene status. The CDR3 extends over 14 amino acids.

The genes are TRBV4-1 and TRBJ1-2, with TRBD1 matching 7 bases. Germline loops: CDR1 MGHRA, CDR2 YSYEKL. CDR3 length: 16 residues. Trimming took 6 bases from V and 3 from J; bases not matched to a gene: 13. In DNA, the CDR3 is TGCGCCAGCAGACGAGACCACAGGGGCTCGGACTATGGCTACACCTTC. This sequence encodes CASRRDHRGSDYGYTF.

This chain connects TRBV6-2 or TRBV6-3 to TRBJ2-3; D is ambiguous. Trimming shortened V by 2 bases and J by 6 bases, and 12 bases separated the two germline ends. This CDR3 is 14 amino acids long. CDR1 and CDR2 from the germline V gene are MNHEY and SVGEGT. Here the CDR3 reads CASSYGRLGDTQYF. The CDR3 DNA sequence: TGTGCCAGCAGTTACGGGCGGCTCGGGGATACGCAGTATTTT.

This clonotype was observed a few times. The chain combines TRBV24-1 with TRBJ2-1; TRBD1 is a possible D gene (6 bases). The V gene lost 9 bases and the J gene lost 5 bases, with 16 bases spanning the gap. The CDR3 has 14 amino acids. In germline, CDR1 is KGHDR, CDR2 SFDVKD. CDR3 DNA: TGTGCCACCCAGTTAGGGGGTGAAAACAATGAGCAGTTCTTC. This translates into CATQLGGENNEQFF.

This clonotype was seen only a few times. The V and J genes are TRBV28 and TRBJ1-1; 7 nucleotides align to TRBD1. Trimming at V came to 8 bases and at J to 6 bases, leaving 12 bases not matched to a gene. The CDR3 sequence is 14 residues long. Germline-derived CDR1 and CDR2 are MDHEN and SYDVKM. The CDR3 DNA reads TGTGCCAGCCCACCGTCAGGGGGGCAGGCTGAAGCTTTCTTT. The encoded protein is CASPPSGGQAEAFF.

This clonotype showed up many times. J is TRBJ1-2 and V is TRBV6-1; 7 nucleotides agree with TRBD1. J was trimmed by 10 bases and V by 6 bases; bases with no gene match: 17. Germline V lookup: CDR1 MNHNS, CDR2 SASEGT. CDR3 length equals 15 residues. The CDR3 coding sequence is TGTGCCAGCAGACCTACTGCGACAGGGACTACTTCCTACACCTTC. Protein sequence: CASRPTATGTTSYTF.

This clonotype was seen a handful of times. The CDR3 reads CASSLAGTFGTDTQYF. The CDR3 DNA reads as TGCGCCAGCAGCCTCGCCGGGACATTTGGCACAGATACGCAGTATTTT. The chain recombines TRBV4-1 with TRBJ2-3; possible D gene TRBD1, 6 bases. V dropped 4 bases and J dropped 1 base, with 15 bases sitting between them. Per the germline V gene, CDR1 is MGHRA and CDR2 is YSYEKL. The CDR3 consists of 16 residues.

Here the CDR3 reads CASSQAHRASGRVTEQFF. The CDR3 nucleotides read TGTGCCAGCAGCCAAGCTCATCGGGCTAGCGGGAGGGTCACTGAGCAGTTCTTC. This rearrangement joins TRBV6-1 to TRBJ2-1, with 12 bases matching TRBD2. The CDR3 has 18 amino acids. Looked up from germline, CDR1 is MNHNS and CDR2 is SASEGT. The trim removed 6 bases at V and 9 bases at J, leaving 18 bases unmatched.

The rearrangement links TRBV7-3 to TRBJ1-1; D is undetermined. Trimming shortened V by 2 bases and J by 8 bases, and 9 bases separated the two germline ends. The V gene's germline CDR1 is SGHTA and CDR2 FQGTGA. This CDR3 comprises 12 residues. CDR3 coding DNA: TGTGCCAGCAGCTTACTGGTCGGAGAAGCTTTCTTT. Translating it yields CASSLLVGEAFF. The full variable domain, with the rest looked up from reference TRBV7-3 and TRBJ1-1, is GAGVSQTPSNKVTEKGKYVELRCDPISGHTALYWYRQSLGQGPEFLIYFQGTGAADDSGLPNDRFFAVRPEGSVSTLKIQRTERGDSAVYLCASSLLVGEAFFGQGTRLTVV.

The V gene is TRBV7-6, the J gene TRBJ2-7, with 10 positions matching TRBD2. This CDR3 has 15 amino acids. Germline V CDR1 and CDR2: SGHVS, FNYEAQ. V lost 2 bases to trimming and J lost 3 bases; unmatched junction nucleotides: 4. Here the CDR3 DNA reads TGTGCCAGCAGCTTATATAGCGGGAGGAGCTACGAGCAGTACTTC. Protein: CASSLYSGRSYEQYF.

The genes are TRBV25-1 and TRBJ2-1; possibly TRBD1 for D (5 bases). The germline V gene has CDR1 MGHDK and CDR2 SYGVNS. V was cut by 2 bases and J by 2 bases, with 10 bases left in between. The CDR3 sequence is 15 residues long. The CDR3 loop is CASSEEEGAYNEQFF. The CDR3 DNA reads TGTGCCAGCAGTGAAGAAGAAGGGGCCTACAATGAGCAGTTCTTC.

Only a few counts were recorded for this clonotype. V gene TRBV12-3 or TRBV12-4 combines with J gene TRBJ1-6; 11 bases map to TRBD1. V gave up 6 bases and J gave up 5 bases; unmatched junction bases: 6. The CDR3 totals 16 residues. CDR3 loop: CASSSGQGAHNSPLHF. Here the CDR3 DNA reads TGTGCCAGCAGCTCCGGACAGGGGGCCCATAATTCACCCCTCCACTTT.

The chain recombines TRBV15 with TRBJ2-1; unclear D gene. Germline V gene data show CDR1 as LNHNV and CDR2 as YYDKDF (reference sequence). The CDR3 length is 15 residues. Trimming shortened V by 0 bases and J by 6 bases, and 12 bases separated the two germline ends. CDR3 amino acids: CATSRDLPVSNEQFF. The CDR3 DNA reads TGTGCCACCAGCAGAGATCTCCCAGTCAGCAATGAGCAGTTCTTC.

This clonotype has more than one count but fewer than ten. V and J are TRBV28 and TRBJ2-7; 13 positions agree with TRBD2. This CDR3 comprises 16 residues. The V gene end was trimmed by 6 bases and the J gene end by 2 bases; junction bases not matched to a gene: 7. Germline CDR1 and CDR2: MDHEN and SYDVKM. The CDR3 DNA follows: TGTGCCAGCAGCCGTACACTAGCGGGAGGGACCTACGAGCAGTACTTC. It specifies CASSRTLAGGTYEQYF.

The V gene is TRBV7-2, the J gene TRBJ2-2, with a tentative D call TRBD1 (5 bases). CDR3 size: 14 residues. Germline V gene data show CDR1 as SGHTA and CDR2 as FQGNSA. Trimming left V 7 bases short and J 1 base short, with 10 bases between. CDR3 coding DNA: TGTGCCAGCAAGCAGGGCGTGAACACCGGGGAGCTGTTTTTT. Translation: CASKQGVNTGELFF.

A few counts support this clonotype. The chain is built from TRBV9 and TRBJ1-3; D is undetermined. V lost 0 bases, J lost 4 bases, and 8 bases lay in between. This CDR3 is built from 14 residues. Germline lookup yields CDR1 SGDLS and CDR2 YYNGEE. The CDR3 bases are TGTGCCAGCAGCGTAGCGGCAGGCGGAAACACCATATATTTT. This translates into CASSVAAGGNTIYF.

This clonotype was counted a few times. The chain recombines TRBV3-1 with TRBJ1-4; perhaps TRBD1 as D (5 bases). Trimming pared 2 bases from V and 7 bases from J, leaving 11 bases between. In germline, CDR1 is LGHDT, CDR2 YNNKEL (reference sequence). This CDR3 contains 14 residues. The DNA of the CDR3 is TGTGCCAGCAGCCAACGGGGGGAAATTGAAAAACTGTTTTTT. Translation gives CASSQRGEIEKLFF.

This clonotype was detected a few times. V gene TRBV20-1 combines with J gene TRBJ2-3, with D perhaps matching TRBD2 (6 bases). CDR1 and CDR2 (germline): DFQATT, SNEGSKA (reference sequence). CDR3 size: 13 residues. Trimming shortened V by 6 bases and J by 3 bases, and 13 bases separated the two germline ends. This CDR3 is CSAQTGTTDTQYF. The CDR3 coding sequence is TGCAGTGCCCAGACCGGGACTACAGATACGCAGTATTTT.

This clonotype turned up a few times. The gene calls are TRBV28 and TRBJ1-5, with D possibly matching TRBD1 (6 bases). Trimming stripped 6 bases from V and 11 bases from J, with 20 bases between. Germline V gene lookup returns CDR1 MDHEN and CDR2 SYDVKM. The CDR3 runs 14 residues. The CDR3 DNA is TGTGCCAGCAGAATGGGGGGGGCCTCCGAAACCCAGCATTTT. It translates to CASRMGGASETQHF.

The chain joins TRBV30 to TRBJ1-1; no reliable D call. Trimming removed 0 bases from V and 1 base from J, with 0 bases in between. CDR1 and CDR2 from the germline V gene are GTSNPN and SVGIG (reference sequence). The CDR3 runs to 11 residues. The CDR3 loop reads CAWSVNTEAFF. The CDR3 nucleotides read TGTGCCTGGAGTGTGAACACTGAAGCTTTCTTT.

This clonotype has only a few counts. This chain uses TRBV10-3 with TRBJ2-1, with 7 nucleotides matching TRBD1. Germline lookup yields CDR1 ENHRY and CDR2 SYGVKD. The CDR3 length is 16 residues. V lost 3 bases, J lost 5 bases, and 10 bases stayed unmatched. The CDR3 spells CAISDGDSKYNNEQFF. CDR3 DNA sequence: TGTGCCATCAGTGACGGGGACAGCAAATACAACAATGAGCAGTTCTTC.

The rearrangement uses TRBV29-1 and TRBJ1-3; possible D gene TRBD1, 5 bases. With 7 bases removed from V and 0 bases from J, the gap between germline ends came to 13 bases. This CDR3 region has 14 residues. CDR1 is SQVTM and CDR2 is ANQGSEA in the germline V gene. The CDR3 sequence: CSGKRGSSGNTIYF. DNA of the CDR3: TGCAGCGGGAAGAGGGGATCCTCTGGAAACACCATATATTTT. Full variable domain (rest looked up from reference TRBV29-1 and TRBJ1-3): SAVISQKPSRDICQRGTSLTIQCQVDSQVTMMFWYRQQPGQSLTLIATANQGSEATYESGFVIDKFPISRPNLTFSTLTVSNMSPEDSSIYLCSGKRGSSGNTIYFGEGSWLTVV.